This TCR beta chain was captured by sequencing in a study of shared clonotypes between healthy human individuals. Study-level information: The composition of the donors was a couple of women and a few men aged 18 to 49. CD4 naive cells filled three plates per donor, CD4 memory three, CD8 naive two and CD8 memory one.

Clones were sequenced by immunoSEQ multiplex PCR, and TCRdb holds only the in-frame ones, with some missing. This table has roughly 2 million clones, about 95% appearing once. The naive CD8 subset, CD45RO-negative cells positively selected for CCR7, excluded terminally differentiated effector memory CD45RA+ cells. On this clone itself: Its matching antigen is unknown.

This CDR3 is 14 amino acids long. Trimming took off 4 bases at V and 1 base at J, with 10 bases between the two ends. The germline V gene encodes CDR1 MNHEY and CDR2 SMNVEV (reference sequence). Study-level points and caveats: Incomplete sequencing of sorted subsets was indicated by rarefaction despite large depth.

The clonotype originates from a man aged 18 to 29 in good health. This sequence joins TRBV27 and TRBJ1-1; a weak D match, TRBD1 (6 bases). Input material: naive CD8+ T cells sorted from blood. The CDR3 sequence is CASSWTVTNTEAFF. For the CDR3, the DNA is TGTGCCAGCAGTTGGACAGTCACGAACACTGAAGCTTTCTTT.